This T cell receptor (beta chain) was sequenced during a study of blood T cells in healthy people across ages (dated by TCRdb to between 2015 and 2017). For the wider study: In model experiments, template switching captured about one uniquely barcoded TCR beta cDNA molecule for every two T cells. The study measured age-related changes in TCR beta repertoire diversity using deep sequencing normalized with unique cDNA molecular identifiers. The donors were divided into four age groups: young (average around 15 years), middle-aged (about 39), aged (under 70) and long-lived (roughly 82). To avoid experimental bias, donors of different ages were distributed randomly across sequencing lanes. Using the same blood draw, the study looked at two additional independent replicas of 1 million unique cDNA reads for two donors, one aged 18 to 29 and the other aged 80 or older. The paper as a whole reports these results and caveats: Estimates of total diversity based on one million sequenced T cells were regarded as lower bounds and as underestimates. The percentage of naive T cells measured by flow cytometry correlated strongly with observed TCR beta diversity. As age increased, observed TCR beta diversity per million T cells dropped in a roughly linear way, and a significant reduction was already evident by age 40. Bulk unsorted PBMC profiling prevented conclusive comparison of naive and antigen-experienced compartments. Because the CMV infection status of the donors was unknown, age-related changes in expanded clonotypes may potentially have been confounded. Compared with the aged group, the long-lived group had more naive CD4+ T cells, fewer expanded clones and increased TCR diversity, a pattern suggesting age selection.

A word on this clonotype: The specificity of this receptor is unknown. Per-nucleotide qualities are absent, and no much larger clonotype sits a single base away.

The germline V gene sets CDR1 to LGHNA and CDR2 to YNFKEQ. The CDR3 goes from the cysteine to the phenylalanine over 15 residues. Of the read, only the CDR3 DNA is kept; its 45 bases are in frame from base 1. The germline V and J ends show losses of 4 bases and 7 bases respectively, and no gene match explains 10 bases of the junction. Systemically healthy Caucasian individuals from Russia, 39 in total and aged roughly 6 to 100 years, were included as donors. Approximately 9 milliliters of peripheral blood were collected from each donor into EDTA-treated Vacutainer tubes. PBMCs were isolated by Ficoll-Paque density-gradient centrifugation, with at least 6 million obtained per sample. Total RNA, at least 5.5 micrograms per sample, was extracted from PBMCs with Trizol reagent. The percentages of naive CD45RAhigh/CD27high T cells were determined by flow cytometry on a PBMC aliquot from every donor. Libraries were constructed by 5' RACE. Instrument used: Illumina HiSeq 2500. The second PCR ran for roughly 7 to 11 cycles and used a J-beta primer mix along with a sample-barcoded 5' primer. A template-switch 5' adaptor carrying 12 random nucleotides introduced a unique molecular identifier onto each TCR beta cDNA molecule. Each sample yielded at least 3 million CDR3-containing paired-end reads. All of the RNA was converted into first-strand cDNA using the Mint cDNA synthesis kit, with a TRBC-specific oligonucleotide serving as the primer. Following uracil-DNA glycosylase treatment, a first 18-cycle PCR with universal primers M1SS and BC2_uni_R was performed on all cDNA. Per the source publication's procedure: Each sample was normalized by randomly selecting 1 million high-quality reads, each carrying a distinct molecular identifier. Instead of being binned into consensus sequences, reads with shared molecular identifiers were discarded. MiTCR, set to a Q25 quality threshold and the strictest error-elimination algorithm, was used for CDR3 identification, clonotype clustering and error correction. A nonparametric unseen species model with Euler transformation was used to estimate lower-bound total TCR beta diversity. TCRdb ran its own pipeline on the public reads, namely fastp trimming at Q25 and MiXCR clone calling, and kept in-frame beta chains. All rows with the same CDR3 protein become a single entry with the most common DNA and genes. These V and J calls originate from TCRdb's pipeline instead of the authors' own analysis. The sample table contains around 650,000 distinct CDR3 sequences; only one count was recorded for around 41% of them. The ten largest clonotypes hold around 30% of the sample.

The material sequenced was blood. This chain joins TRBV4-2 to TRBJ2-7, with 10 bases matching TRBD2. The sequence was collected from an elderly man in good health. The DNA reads TGTGCCAGCAGCCGAGAGCGGGGGGGGCACAATGAGCAGTACTTC. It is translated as CASSRERGGHNEQYF.